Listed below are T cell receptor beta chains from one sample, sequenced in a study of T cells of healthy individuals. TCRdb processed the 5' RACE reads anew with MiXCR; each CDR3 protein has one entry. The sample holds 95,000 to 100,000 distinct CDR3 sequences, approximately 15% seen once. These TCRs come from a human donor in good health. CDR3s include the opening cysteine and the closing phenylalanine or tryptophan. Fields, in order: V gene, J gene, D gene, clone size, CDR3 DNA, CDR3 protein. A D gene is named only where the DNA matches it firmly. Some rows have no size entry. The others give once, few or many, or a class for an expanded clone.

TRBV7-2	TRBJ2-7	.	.	TGTGCCAGCAGCTTGAATAGCGGACGAGAGACCGAGCAGTACTTC	CASSLNSGRETEQYF
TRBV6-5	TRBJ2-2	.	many	TGTGCCAGCAGTTACGCAGAGAACACCGGGGAGCTGTTTTTT	CASSYAENTGELFF
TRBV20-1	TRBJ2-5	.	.	TGCAGTGCCCAACAGGGAATGGGGACCCAGTACTTC	CSAQQGMGTQYF
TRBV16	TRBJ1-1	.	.	TGTGCCAGCAGCCAATCAACCGGGGGCCAGAACACTGAAGCTTTCTTT	CASSQSTGGQNTEAFF
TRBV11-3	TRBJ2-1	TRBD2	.	TGTGCCAGCAGCTTGACTAGCGGTGGGAGGAGGGAGCAGTTCTTC	CASSLTSGGRREQFF
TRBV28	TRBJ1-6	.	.	TGTGCCAGCAGCCGGGGACCGTCCAGCTCCTATAATTCACCCCTCCACTTC	CASSRGPSSSYNSPLHF
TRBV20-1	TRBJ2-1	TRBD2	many	TGCAGTGCCCTAGCGGGAGGGTACCATGAGCAGTTCTTC	CSALAGGYHEQFF
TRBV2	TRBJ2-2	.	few	TGTGCCAGCAAAGTTGAGGGGATGACCGGGGAGCTGTTTTTT	CASKVEGMTGELFF
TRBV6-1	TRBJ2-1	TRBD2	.	TGTGCCAGCAGTGACAAGGCGGGGGGGTTTTACAATGAGCAGTTCTTC	CASSDKAGGFYNEQFF
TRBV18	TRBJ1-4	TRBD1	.	TGTGCCAGCTCATCGGGGACAGGGGGGCTCCATGAAAAACTGTTTTTT	CASSSGTGGLHEKLFF
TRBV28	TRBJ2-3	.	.	TGTGCCAGCAGTTTAAGCCTACGGACAGGGAGGGGAGATACGCAGTATTTT	CASSLSLRTGRGDTQYF
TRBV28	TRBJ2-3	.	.	TGTGCCAGCAGCCAAAAGACGACAGATACGCAGTATTTT	CASSQKTTDTQYF
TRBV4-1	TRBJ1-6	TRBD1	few	TGCGCCAGCAGCCCAGGCCAACAGGGGGCTAATTCACCCCTCCACTTT	CASSPGQQGANSPLHF
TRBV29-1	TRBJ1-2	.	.	TGCAGCGCCTGGACAGACTATGGCTACACCTTC	CSAWTDYGYTF
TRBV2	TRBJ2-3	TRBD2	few	TGTGCCAGCACGGGACTAGCGAGATCCACAGATACGCAGTATTTT	CASTGLARSTDTQYF
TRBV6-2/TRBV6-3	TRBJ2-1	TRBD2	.	TGTGCCAGCAGCACACTAGCGGGAGAAGTGAATGAGCAGTTCTTC	CASSTLAGEVNEQFF
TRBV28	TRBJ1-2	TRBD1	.	TGTGCCAGCAGTTTATGGACAGGGGGAGGGGGCTACACCTTC	CASSLWTGGGGYTF
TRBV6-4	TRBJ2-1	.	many	TGTGCCAGCAGTGACTTAGGAAATGAGCAGTTCTTC	CASSDLGNEQFF
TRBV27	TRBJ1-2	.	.	TGTGCCAGCAGTTTCTCGGGGGGCTACGGCTACACCTTC	CASSFSGGYGYTF
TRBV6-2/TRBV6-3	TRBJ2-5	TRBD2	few	TGTGCCAGCTCCCCAGGCCCTGGGGGGGCCCAGTACTTC	CASSPGPGGAQYF
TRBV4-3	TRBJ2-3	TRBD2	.	TGCGCCAGCAGCCAAGGATTAGCGGGGGGCTCAGATACGCAGTATTTT	CASSQGLAGGSDTQYF
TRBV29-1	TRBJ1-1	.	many	TGCAGCACCGGCGGGACTGAAGCTTTCTTT	CSTGGTEAFF
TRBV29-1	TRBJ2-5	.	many	TGCAGCGCCTTTGAGGAGACCCAGTACTTC	CSAFEETQYF
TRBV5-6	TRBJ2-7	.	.	TGTGCCAGCAGCTTGGAGCAGGGATTCTACGAGCAGTACTTC	CASSLEQGFYEQYF
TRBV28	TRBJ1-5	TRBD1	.	TGTGCCAGCAGTTGGGGACAGGTCACCCAGCCCCAGCATTTT	CASSWGQVTQPQHF
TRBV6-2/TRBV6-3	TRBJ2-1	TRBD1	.	TGTGCCAGCAGAACAGGGGGCGTCCACAATGAGCAGTTCTTC	CASRTGGVHNEQFF
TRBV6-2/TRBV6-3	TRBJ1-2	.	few	TGTGCCAGCAGTTTAAGCTGGATAGATGGCTACACCTTC	CASSLSWIDGYTF
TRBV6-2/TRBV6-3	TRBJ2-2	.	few	TGTGCCAGCCGTCGTGCAGGAAGCACCGGGGAGCTGTTTTTT	CASRRAGSTGELFF
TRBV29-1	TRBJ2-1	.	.	TGCAGCGTCGAGGGGGGTGGCAATGAGCAGTTCTTC	CSVEGGGNEQFF
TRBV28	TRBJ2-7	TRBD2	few	TGTGCCAGCAGTTCGCCGACTAGCGTCATCTCCTACGAGCAGTACTTC	CASSSPTSVISYEQYF
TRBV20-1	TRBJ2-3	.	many	TGCAGTGCTAGAGTCCCTCCGCGAGGGAAGGACACAGATACGCAGTATTTT	CSARVPPRGKDTDTQYF
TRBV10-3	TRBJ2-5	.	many	TGTGCCATCATGGGACGTGGCCAAGAGACCCAGTACTTC	CAIMGRGQETQYF
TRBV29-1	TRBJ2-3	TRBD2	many	TGCAGCGTTGAGACTAGCGGGCCAACAGATACGCAGTATTTT	CSVETSGPTDTQYF
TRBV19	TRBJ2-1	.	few	TGTGCCAGTAGTATCGGTCCCATTATCGATGAGCAGTTCTTC	CASSIGPIIDEQFF
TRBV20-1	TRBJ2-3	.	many	TGCAGTGCCCCCTCAGGCCGGGGTACGCAGTATTTT	CSAPSGRGTQYF
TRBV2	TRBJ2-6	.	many	TGTGCCAGCAGTACAGGGTCCGATGGGGCCAACGTCCTGACTTTC	CASSTGSDGANVLTF
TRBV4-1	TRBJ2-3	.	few	TGCGCCAGCAGCCACCGAGGCACTAGCACAGATACGCAGTATTTT	CASSHRGTSTDTQYF
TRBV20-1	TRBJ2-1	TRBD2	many	TGCAGTGCTAGAGATTCCAGCGGGAGGAGGGAGCAGTTCTTC	CSARDSSGRREQFF
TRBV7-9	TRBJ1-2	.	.	TGTGCCAGCAGCCCCCTAGGAAAGGGGGATTCGGATGGCTACACCTTC	CASSPLGKGDSDGYTF
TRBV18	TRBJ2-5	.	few	TGTGCCAGCTCACCAGTAACGGGACAAGAGACCCAGTACTTC	CASSPVTGQETQYF
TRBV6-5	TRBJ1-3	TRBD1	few	TGTGCCAGCAGTAAGGACAGGGGAAACACCATATATTTT	CASSKDRGNTIYF
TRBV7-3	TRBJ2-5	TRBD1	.	TGTGCCAGCAGCAAAACAGGGGAAGAGACCCAGTACTTC	CASSKTGEETQYF
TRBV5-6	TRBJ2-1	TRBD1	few	TGTGCCAGCAGTCAAATAGGACAGGGGGTTGAGAATGAGCAGTTCTTC	CASSQIGQGVENEQFF